By its share, the clone carrying this T cell receptor beta chain is medium-sized. Its antigen is not identified. V lost 2 bases to trimming and J lost 3 bases, with 10 bases between them. This CDR3 comprises 14 residues. The germline V gene encodes CDR1 MNHNS and CDR2 SASEGT. The data originate from a study of siplizumab effects on memory and regulatory T cells. On the study more broadly: Run as pairs, the mixed lymphocyte reactions received siplizumab at around 0.98 ug/mL or no drug.

As described, mixed lymphocyte reaction cells underwent coculture at 37°C for a duration of more than five days. Approximately 93,000 TCR templates per sample were assayed. Generated by immunoSEQ multiplex PCR, the TCRdb table keeps only in-frame clones and is missing some. The sample yields more than 10,000 clones, approximately 37% seen once. Overall study results and limits: Treg origin accounted for an average of approximately 70% of mappable alloreactive CD4+ clones with siplizumab and roughly 25% in controls. Researchers could not give a naive or memory phenotype to roughly 75-96% of proliferating CD4+ or CD8+ clones.

The source material was CFSE-low (dividing) CD8+ T cells sorted from an allogeneic mixed lymphocyte reaction. This TCR was recovered from a human donor in good health; the cells came from an allogeneic mixed lymphocyte reaction. V and J are TRBV6-1 and TRBJ1-1, with D uncertain. CDR3 sequence (DNA): TGTGCCAGCAGTGAAAAGAGGGCGTACACTGAAGCTTTCTTT. Its translation is CASSEKRAYTEAFF.